The 7 T cell receptor beta chains given below trace back to one sample, sequenced in a study of T cell responses to AZD1222 COVID-19 vaccine. The repertoire was sequenced with immunoSEQ multiplex PCR; TCRdb's copy has only in-frame clones and lacks some. The top ten clones hold about 14% of a sample with about 120,000 clones, about 90% of them seen once. The source was peripheral blood, collected on day 0 of AZD1222 vaccination. The receptors here all came from an adult in good health.

The rearrangement uses TRBV28 and TRBJ1-3, with D uncertain. Germline values: CDR1 MDHEN, CDR2 SYDVKM. Trimming removed 7 bases at V and 4 bases at J, with 11 bases between. This CDR3 is 13 amino acids long. CDR3 DNA: TGTGCCAGCAACCAGGTCCCCGGAAACACCATATATTTT. This sequence encodes CASNQVPGNTIYF.

This sequence joins TRBV29-1 and TRBJ2-3; tentative D call: TRBD1 (6 bases). Germline V gene lookup returns CDR1 SQVTM and CDR2 ANQGSEA. V lost 6 bases to trimming and J lost 1 base, with 14 bases between them. The CDR3 contains 14 residues. The CDR3 sequence is CSVGLDRRTDTQYF. DNA for the CDR3: TGCAGCGTGGGTTTGGACAGACGCACAGATACGCAGTATTTT.

CDR3 loop: CSASSGYSNQPQHF. The CDR3 region has the DNA TGCAGTGCTAGTTCGGGGTATAGCAATCAGCCCCAGCATTTT. This chain uses TRBV20-1 with TRBJ1-5, with D uncertain. The V end lost 3 bases, the J end lost 0 bases, and 9 bases lay between the germline ends. Germline CDR1 reads DFQATT; CDR2 reads SNEGSKA (reference sequence). This CDR3 is built from 14 residues.

The V call is TRBV7-2, the J call TRBJ1-1; no clear D. V lost 7 bases and J 11 bases, leaving 5 bases between the germline ends. This CDR3 contains 8 residues. The germline CDR1 and CDR2 sequences are SGHTA and FQGNSA. The CDR3 DNA reads TGTGCCAGCAACGGGGCTTTCTTT. Protein sequence: CASNGAFF.

The CDR3 DNA reads as TGTGCCAGCCGAATTGGGGGAAGAGAAGCTTTCTTT. This gives the protein CASRIGGREAFF. This chain uses TRBV2 with TRBJ1-1; a weak D match, TRBD1 (5 bases). The CDR3 extends over 12 amino acids. The germline CDR1 and CDR2 sequences are SNHLY and FYNNEI. Trimming stripped 8 bases from V and 8 bases from J, with 15 bases between.

The CDR3 DNA reads as TGCGCCAGCAGTTTATCTAAGACAGGGGCCACCGGGGAGCTGTTTTTT. Translating it yields CASSLSKTGATGELFF. The V and J genes are TRBV5-1 and TRBJ2-2, with 8 positions matching TRBD1. The CDR3 contains 16 residues. V lost 5 bases, J lost 4 bases, and 10 bases stayed unmatched. Germline CDR1 and CDR2: SGHRS and YFSETQ.

The chain is built from TRBV27 and TRBJ1-2; a possible D gene is TRBD1 (6 bases). This CDR3 has 15 amino acids. V was clipped by 7 bases and J by 5 bases, with 20 bases between them. Germline-derived CDR1 and CDR2 are MNHEY and SMNVEV (reference sequence). Here the CDR3 reads CASTPSGQSLYGYTF. CDR3 DNA: TGTGCCAGCACCCCCTCCGGACAGTCTTTATATGGCTACACCTTC.